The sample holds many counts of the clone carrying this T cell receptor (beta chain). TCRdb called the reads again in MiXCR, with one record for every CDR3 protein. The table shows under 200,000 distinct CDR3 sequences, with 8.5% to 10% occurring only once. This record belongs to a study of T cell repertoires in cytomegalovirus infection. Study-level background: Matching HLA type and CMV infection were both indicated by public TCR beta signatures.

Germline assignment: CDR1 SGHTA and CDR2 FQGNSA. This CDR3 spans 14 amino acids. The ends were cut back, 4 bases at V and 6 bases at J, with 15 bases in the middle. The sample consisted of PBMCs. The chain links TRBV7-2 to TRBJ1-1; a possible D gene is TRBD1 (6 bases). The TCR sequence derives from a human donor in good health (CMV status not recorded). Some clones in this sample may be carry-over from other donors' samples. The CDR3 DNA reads TGTGCCAGCAGCTCACAGGGTTTCTCTCCTGAAGCTTTCTTT. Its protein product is CASSSQGFSPEAFF.